The 13 T cell receptor beta chains presented below share a single source sample, sequenced in a study of blood T cell repertoires in COVID-19. Only in-frame clones appear in the TCRdb table, and some are missing; sequencing was by immunoSEQ multiplex PCR. The sample lists around 160,000 clones, 84% occurring once. Specimen: PBMCs or T cells enriched from blood (not recorded which). The receptors stem from a woman in her forties or fifties who had been exposed to COVID-19.

This clone is a singleton in its sample. The chain recombines TRBV7-9 with TRBJ1-1, with 8 bases identical to TRBD1. Germline CDR1 reads SEHNR; CDR2 reads FQNEAQ (reference sequence). This CDR3 contains 17 residues. Losses at the gene ends were 5 bases for V and 2 bases for J; bases not matched to a gene: 13. CDR3 protein: CASSVYGTGGVNTEAFF. The CDR3 bases are TGTGCCAGCAGCGTCTACGGGACAGGAGGGGTAAACACTGAAGCTTTCTTT.

The rearrangement joins TRBV7-9 to TRBJ2-1, with TRBD1 matching over 10 bases. In germline, CDR1 is SEHNR, CDR2 FQNEAQ (reference sequence). The CDR3 is 16 residues long. The J segment lost 6 bases and the V segment lost 3 bases, leaving 8 bases of the junction unmatched. CDR3 protein: CASSFIMGQGPNEQFF. The CDR3 DNA reads TGTGCCAGCAGCTTCATAATGGGACAGGGGCCCAATGAGCAGTTCTTC. Complete variable domain (other parts from reference TRBV7-9 and TRBJ2-1): DTGVSQNPRHKITKRGQNVTFRCDPISEHNRLYWYRQTLGQGPEFLTYFQNEAQLEKSRLLSDRFSAERPKGSFSTLEIQRTEQGDSAMYLCASSFIMGQGPNEQFFGPGTRLTVL.

The J gene is TRBJ1-1, the V gene TRBV4-3; a weak D match, TRBD1 (5 bases). CDR1 and CDR2 from the germline V gene are LGHNA and YSLEER. The CDR3 extends over 16 amino acids. V lost 1 base, J lost 0 bases, and 12 bases lay in between. The CDR3 DNA is TGCGCCAGCAGCCAAGCGGGGGGAGTTATGAACACTGAAGCTTTCTTT. Translated, it gives CASSQAGGVMNTEAFF.

The chain has TRBV6-1 and TRBJ2-3; 12 bases line up with TRBD1. Germline values: CDR1 MNHNS, CDR2 SASEGT. CDR3 size: 17 residues. V trimming: 4 bases; J trimming: 1 base; junction bases outside the gene matches: 6. The CDR3 nucleotides are TGTGCCAGCAGTGTCACGGGACAGGGGGCAGGCACAGATACGCAGTATTTT. This encodes CASSVTGQGAGTDTQYF.

This clone showed up just a few times. V is TRBV9 and J is TRBJ1-1; tentatively, D is TRBD1 (6 bases). The CDR3 loop spans 14 amino acids. V lost 4 bases and J lost 0, with 10 bases in between. Germline V CDR1 and CDR2: SGDLS, YYNGEE. The CDR3 coding sequence is TGTGCCAGCAGCCAAACAGGGCTGAACACTGAAGCTTTCTTT. Translation: CASSQTGLNTEAFF.

The chain has TRBV5-4 and TRBJ2-5; 7 bases are shared with TRBD2. Germline V gives CDR1 SGHNT, CDR2 YYREEE (reference sequence). The length of the CDR3 is 16 residues. The V and J ends lost 4 bases and 5 bases, in that order; junction bases with no gene match: 14. The CDR3 reads CASSVKAGEAWETQYF. CDR3 nucleotides: TGTGCCAGCAGCGTAAAGGCGGGAGAGGCGTGGGAGACCCAGTACTTC.

The chain is built from TRBV5-1 and TRBJ2-3; TRBD2 matches at 13 bases. Germline assignment: CDR1 SGHRS and CDR2 YFSETQ. Unmatched junction bases numbered 8, after V lost 0 bases and J lost 7 bases. CDR3 size: 17 residues. CDR3 in DNA: TGCGCCAGCAGCTTGGTCACCGGGACTAGCGGGGTATATACGCAGTATTTT. This gives the protein CASSLVTGTSGVYTQYF.

V gene TRBV11-2 combines with J gene TRBJ2-5; the match to TRBD2 covers 9 bases. The CDR3 totals 17 residues. Trimming cost V 5 bases and J 4 bases; bases outside gene matches: 14. The V gene's germline CDR1 is SGHAT and CDR2 FQNNGV. The CDR3 here is CASSRGGREGRGETQYF. As DNA, the CDR3 is TGTGCCAGCAGCCGCGGGGGGCGGGAGGGACGAGGAGAGACCCAGTACTTC. Supplemented by reference TRBV11-2 and TRBJ2-5, the full variable domain reads EAGVAQSPRYKIIEKRQSVAFWCNPISGHATLYWYQQILGQGPKLLIQFQNNGVVDDSQLPKDRFSAERLKGVDSTLKIQPAKLEDSAVYLCASSRGGREGRGETQYFGPGTRLLVL.

The V gene is TRBV4-1, the J gene TRBJ2-1; 14 nucleotides align to TRBD2. V was pared by 4 bases and J by 2 bases, with 4 bases of the junction left unmatched. Germline CDR1 and CDR2: MGHRA and YSYEKL. This CDR3 spans 17 amino acids. CDR3 DNA sequence: TGCGCCAGCAGCCCGGGGGGACTAGCGGGAGCCTACAATGAGCAGTTCTTC. Its protein is CASSPGGLAGAYNEQFF.

There are a few counts of this clone. V gene TRBV19 combines with J gene TRBJ1-4; 10 nucleotides align to TRBD1. The CDR3 sequence is 14 residues long. V gave up 4 bases and J gave up 8 bases; unmatched junction bases: 4. In germline, CDR1 is LNHDA, CDR2 SQIVND (reference sequence). For the CDR3, the DNA is TGTGCCAGTAGTACGACAGGGGGCAGAGAAAAACTGTTTTTT. This sequence encodes CASSTTGGREKLFF.

The chain employs TRBV6-5 and TRBJ1-5; D gene unclear. V was pared by 6 bases and J by 2 bases, with 11 bases between. Germline assignment: CDR1 MNHEY and CDR2 SVGAGI. There are 14 residues in the CDR3. The CDR3 reads CASSASEGNQPQHF. The DNA for the CDR3 is TGTGCCAGCAGCGCCTCAGAGGGCAATCAGCCCCAGCATTTT.

The chain uses TRBV2 and TRBJ1-1; TRBD1 is a possible D gene (5 bases). V was clipped by 3 bases and J by 1 base, with 15 bases between them. The germline gives CDR1 SNHLY, CDR2 FYNNEI. CDR3 length: 16 amino acids. The CDR3, as DNA: TGTGCCAGCAGTGATCCGGGGGAGGGTTGGAACACTGAAGCTTTCTTT. This sequence encodes CASSDPGEGWNTEAFF.

The V gene is TRBV6-5, the J gene TRBJ2-7, with a tentative D call TRBD1 (5 bases). Germline V gene sequence: CDR1 MNHEY, CDR2 SVGAGI. Trimming removed 8 bases from V and 5 bases from J, with 16 bases in between. This CDR3 has 13 amino acids. CDR3 DNA sequence: TGTGCCAGCGCCCAGGGTTTTTGGGACGAGCAGTACTTC. Its protein is CASAQGFWDEQYF.